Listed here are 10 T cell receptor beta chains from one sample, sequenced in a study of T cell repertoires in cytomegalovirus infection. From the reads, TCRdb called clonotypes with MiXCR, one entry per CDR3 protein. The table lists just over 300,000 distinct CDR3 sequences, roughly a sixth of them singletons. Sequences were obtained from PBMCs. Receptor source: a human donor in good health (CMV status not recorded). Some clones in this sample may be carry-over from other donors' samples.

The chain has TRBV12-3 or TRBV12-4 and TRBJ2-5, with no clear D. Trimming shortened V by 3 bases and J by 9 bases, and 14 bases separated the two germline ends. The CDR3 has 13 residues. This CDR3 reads CASSFSPLGAQYF. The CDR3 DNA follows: TGTGCCAGCAGTTTTTCCCCCCTTGGGGCCCAGTACTTC.

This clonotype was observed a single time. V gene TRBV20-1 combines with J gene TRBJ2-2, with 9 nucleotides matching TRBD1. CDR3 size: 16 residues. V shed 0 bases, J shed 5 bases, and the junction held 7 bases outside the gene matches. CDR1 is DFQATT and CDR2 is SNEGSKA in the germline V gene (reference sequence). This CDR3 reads CSARDQRTGETGELFF. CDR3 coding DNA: TGCAGTGCTAGAGATCAGCGGACAGGGGAGACCGGGGAGCTGTTTTTT.

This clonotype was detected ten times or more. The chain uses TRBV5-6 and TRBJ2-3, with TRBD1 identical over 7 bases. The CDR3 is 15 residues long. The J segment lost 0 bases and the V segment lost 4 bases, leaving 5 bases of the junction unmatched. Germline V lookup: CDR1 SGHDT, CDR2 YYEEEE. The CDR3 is CASSPWDRSTDTQYF. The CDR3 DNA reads TGTGCCAGCAGCCCCTGGGACAGAAGCACAGATACGCAGTATTTT.

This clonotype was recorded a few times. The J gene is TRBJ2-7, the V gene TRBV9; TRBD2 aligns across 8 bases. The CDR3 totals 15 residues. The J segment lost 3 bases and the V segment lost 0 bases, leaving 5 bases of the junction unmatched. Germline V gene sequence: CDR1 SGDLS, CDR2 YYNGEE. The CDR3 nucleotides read TGTGCCAGCAGCGTAGCGGGGGGGCTCTTCTACGAGCAGTACTTC. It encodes CASSVAGGLFYEQYF.

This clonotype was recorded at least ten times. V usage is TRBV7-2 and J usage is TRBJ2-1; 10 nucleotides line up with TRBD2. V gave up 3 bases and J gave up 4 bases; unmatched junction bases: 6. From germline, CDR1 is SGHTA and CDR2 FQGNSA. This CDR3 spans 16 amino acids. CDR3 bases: TGTGCCAGCAGCTTTTTTAGCGGGGGGACTTACAATGAGCAGTTCTTC. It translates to CASSFFSGGTYNEQFF.

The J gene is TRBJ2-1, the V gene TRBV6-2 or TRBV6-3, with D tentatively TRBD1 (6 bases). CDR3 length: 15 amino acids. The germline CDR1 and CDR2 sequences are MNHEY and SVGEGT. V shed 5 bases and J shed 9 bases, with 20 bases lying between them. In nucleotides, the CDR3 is TGTGCCAGCAGTAGACCAATGCAACAGGGAAGTGAGCAGTTCTTC. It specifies CASSRPMQQGSEQFF.

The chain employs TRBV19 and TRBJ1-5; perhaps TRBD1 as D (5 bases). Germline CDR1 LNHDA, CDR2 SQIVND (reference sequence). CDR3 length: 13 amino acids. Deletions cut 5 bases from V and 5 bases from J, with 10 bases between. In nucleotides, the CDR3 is TGTGCCAGTAGTGCCCCAGGGTATCAGCCCCAGCATTTT. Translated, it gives CASSAPGYQPQHF.

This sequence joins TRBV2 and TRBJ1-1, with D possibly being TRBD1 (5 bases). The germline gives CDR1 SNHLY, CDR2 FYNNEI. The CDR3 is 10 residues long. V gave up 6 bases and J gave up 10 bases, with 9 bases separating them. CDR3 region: CASSGRVAFF. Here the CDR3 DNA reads TGTGCCAGCAGCGGCAGGGTAGCTTTCTTT.

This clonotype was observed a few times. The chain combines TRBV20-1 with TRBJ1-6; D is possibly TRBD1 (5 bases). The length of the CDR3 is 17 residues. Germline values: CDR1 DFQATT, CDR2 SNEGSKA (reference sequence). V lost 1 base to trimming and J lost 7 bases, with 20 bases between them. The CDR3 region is CSARVPIGTGANSPLHF. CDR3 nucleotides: TGCAGTGCTAGAGTCCCTATTGGGACTGGGGCCAATTCACCCCTCCACTTT.

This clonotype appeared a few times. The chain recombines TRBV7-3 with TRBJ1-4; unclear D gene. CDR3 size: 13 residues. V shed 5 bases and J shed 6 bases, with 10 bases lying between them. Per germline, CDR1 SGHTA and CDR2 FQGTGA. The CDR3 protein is CASSAHGDEKLFF. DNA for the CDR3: TGTGCCAGCAGCGCTCATGGGGATGAAAAACTGTTTTTT.